This TCR beta chain was identified during a study of blood T cell repertoires in COVID-19. Study-level information: Some COVID-19 samples were acute and others convalescent; all came from the United States, Italy and Spain. PBMCs, B-cell-depleted T cells, or T cells were the source of the cDNA or gDNA that made up the material.

In the source study's methods: Reference gene primer amplification gave nucleated cell count estimates. The repertoire was sequenced with immunoSEQ multiplex PCR; TCRdb's copy has only in-frame clones and lacks some. For V, J and clone size, that table is used; D and trimming come from the DNA. The sample has 150,000 to 160,000 clones; over 75% are singletons. The CDR3 consists of 13 residues. V was trimmed by 2 bases and J by 4 bases, leaving 9 bases between them. Per the germline V gene, CDR1 is KGHSH and CDR2 is LQKENI. This clonotype was obtained from a woman aged 40-49 years with acute or convalescent COVID-19. V gene TRBV18 combines with J gene TRBJ2-7; D call uncertain. The sample consisted of peripheral blood. The CDR3 DNA sequence: TGTGCCAGCTCACCAAGAGTTGAGTACGAGCAGTACTTC. It encodes CASSPRVEYEQYF.